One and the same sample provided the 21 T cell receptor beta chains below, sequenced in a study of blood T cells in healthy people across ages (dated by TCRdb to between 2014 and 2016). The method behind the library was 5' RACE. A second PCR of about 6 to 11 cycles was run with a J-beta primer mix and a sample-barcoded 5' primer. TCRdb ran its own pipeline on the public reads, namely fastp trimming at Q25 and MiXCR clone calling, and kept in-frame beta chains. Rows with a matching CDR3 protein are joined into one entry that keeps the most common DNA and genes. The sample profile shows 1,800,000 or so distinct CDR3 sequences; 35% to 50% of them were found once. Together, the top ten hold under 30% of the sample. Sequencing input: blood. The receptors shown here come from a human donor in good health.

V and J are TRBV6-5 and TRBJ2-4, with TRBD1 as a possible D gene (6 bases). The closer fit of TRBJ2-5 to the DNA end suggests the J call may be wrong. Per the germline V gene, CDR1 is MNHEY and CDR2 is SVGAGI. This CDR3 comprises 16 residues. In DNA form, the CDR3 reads TGTGCCAGCAGTTACTCGGGGGCGTCGGTAGAAGAGACCCAGTACTTC. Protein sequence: CASSYSGASVEETQYF.

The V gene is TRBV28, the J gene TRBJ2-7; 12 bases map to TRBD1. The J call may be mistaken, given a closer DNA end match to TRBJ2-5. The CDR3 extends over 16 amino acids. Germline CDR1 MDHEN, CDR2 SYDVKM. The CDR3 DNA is TGTGCCAGCAGCCTCTCCGGGACAGGGGGCGGGGAGACCCAGTACTTC. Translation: CASSLSGTGGGETQYF.

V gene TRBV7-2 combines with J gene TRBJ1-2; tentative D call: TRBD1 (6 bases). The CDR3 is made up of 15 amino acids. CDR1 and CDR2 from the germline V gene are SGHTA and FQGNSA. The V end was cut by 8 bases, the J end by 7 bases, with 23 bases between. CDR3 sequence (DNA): TGTGCCAGCGTACCCAGGGCCTCAGGGGTGGGTGGCTACACCTTC. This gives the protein CASVPRASGVGGYTF.

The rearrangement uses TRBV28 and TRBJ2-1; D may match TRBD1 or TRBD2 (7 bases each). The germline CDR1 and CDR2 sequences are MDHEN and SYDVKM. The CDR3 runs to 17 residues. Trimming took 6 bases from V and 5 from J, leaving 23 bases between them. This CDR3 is CASSATQGGGIDNEQFF. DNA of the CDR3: TGTGCCAGCAGCGCCACCCAGGGGGGAGGGATCGACAATGAGCAGTTCTTC.

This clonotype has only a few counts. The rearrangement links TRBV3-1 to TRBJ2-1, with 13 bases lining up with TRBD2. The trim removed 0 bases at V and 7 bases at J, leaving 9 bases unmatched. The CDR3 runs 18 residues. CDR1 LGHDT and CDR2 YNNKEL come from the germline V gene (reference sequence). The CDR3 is CASSQDGSTSGGRNEQFF. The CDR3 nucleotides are TGTGCCAGCAGCCAAGATGGGTCGACTAGCGGGGGGCGGAATGAGCAGTTCTTC.

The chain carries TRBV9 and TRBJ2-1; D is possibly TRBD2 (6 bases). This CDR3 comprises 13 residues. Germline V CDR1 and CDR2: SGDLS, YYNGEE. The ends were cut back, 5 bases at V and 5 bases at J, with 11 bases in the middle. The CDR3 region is CASSAGLHNEQFF. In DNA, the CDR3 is TGTGCCAGCAGTGCGGGATTACACAATGAGCAGTTCTTC. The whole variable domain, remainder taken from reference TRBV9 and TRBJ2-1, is DSGVTQTPKHLITATGQRVTLRCSPRSGDLSVYWYQQSLDQGLQFLIQYYNGEERAKGNILERFSAQQFPDLHSELNLSSLELGDSALYFCASSAGLHNEQFFGPGTRLTVL.

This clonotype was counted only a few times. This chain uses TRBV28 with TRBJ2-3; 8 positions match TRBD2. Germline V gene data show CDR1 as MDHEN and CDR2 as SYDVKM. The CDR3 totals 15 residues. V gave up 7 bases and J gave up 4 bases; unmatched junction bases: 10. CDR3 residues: CASKPAGVYADTQYF. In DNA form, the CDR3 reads TGTGCCAGCAAACCAGCGGGGGTGTATGCAGATACGCAGTATTTT.

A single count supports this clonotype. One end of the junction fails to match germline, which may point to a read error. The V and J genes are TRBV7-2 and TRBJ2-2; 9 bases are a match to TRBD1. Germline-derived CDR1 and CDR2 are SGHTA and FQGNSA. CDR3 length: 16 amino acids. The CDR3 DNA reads TGTGCCAGCAGCTGGACAGGGGAATGGAACACCGGGGAGCCGTTTTTT. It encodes CASSWTGEWNTGEPFF.

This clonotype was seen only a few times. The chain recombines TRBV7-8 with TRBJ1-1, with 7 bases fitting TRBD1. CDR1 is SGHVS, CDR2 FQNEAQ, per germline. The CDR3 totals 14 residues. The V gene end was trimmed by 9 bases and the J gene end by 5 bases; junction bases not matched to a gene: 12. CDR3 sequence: CASYSRGEFTEAFF. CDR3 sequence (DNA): TGTGCCAGTTACAGCAGGGGGGAATTTACTGAAGCTTTCTTT.

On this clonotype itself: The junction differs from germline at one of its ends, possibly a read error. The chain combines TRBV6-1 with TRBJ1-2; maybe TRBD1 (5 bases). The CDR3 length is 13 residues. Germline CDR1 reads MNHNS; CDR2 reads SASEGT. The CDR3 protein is CASSESGDYGHTF. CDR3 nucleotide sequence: TGTGCCAGCAGTGAATCGGGGGACTATGGCCACACCTTC.

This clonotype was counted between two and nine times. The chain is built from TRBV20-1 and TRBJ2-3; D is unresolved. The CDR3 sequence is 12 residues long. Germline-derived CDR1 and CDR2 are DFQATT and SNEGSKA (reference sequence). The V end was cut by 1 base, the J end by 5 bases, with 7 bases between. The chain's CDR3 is CSARGDLDTQYF. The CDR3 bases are TGCAGTGCTAGAGGAGACCTAGATACGCAGTATTTT.

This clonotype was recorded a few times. In DNA, the CDR3 is TGTGCCAGCAGCGTAGGGCAGGACGGGGCCTACGAGCAGTACTTC. Encoded protein: CASSVGQDGAYEQYF. V and J are TRBV9 and TRBJ2-7; maybe TRBD2 (5 bases). CDR3 size: 15 residues. Germline V gene data show CDR1 as SGDLS and CDR2 as YYNGEE. V lost 0 bases and J lost 2, with 12 bases in between.

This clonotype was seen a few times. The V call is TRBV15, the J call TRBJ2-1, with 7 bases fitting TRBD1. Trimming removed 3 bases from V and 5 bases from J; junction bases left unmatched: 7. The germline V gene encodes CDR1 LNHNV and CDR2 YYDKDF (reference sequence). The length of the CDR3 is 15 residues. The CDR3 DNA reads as TGTGCCACCAGCAGCGCCGGGACAGTTGACAATGAGCAGTTCTTC. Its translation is CATSSAGTVDNEQFF.

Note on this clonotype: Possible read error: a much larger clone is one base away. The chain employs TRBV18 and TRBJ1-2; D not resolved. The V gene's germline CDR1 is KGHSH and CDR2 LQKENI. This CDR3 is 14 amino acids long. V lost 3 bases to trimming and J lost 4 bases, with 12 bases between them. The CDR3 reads CASSPQGECYGYTF. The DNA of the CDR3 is TGTGCCAGCTCACCTCAAGGAGAGTGCTATGGCTACACCTTC.

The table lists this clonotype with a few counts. CDR3: CASSPSGRIGNEQFF. CDR3 nucleotides: TGTGCCAGCAGCCCCAGCGGGAGGATTGGGAATGAGCAGTTCTTC. J is TRBJ2-1 and V is TRBV11-1, with 9 nucleotides matching TRBD2. The J segment lost 7 bases and the V segment lost 5 bases, leaving 9 bases of the junction unmatched. Germline V gene lookup returns CDR1 SGHAT and CDR2 FQDESV (reference sequence). This CDR3 region has 15 residues.

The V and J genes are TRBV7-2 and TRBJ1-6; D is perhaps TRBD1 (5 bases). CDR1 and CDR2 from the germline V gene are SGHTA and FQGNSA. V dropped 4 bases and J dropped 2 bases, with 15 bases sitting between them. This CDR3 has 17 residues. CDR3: CASSSVSGGAYNSPLHF. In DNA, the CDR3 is TGTGCCAGCAGCTCTGTTTCGGGGGGGGCCTATAATTCACCCCTCCACTTT.

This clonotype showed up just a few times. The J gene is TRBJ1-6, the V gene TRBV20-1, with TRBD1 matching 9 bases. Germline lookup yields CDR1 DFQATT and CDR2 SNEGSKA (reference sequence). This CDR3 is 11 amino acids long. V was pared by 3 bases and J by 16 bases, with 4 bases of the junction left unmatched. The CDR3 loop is CSARGQGRLHF. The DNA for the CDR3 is TGCAGTGCTAGGGGACAGGGACGGCTCCACTTT.

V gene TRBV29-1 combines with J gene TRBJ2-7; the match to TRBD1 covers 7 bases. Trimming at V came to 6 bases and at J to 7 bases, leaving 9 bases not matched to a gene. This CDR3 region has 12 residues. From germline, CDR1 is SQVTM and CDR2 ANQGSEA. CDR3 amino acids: CSVGQRTGEQYF. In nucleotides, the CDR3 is TGCAGCGTGGGACAGCGGACAGGAGAGCAGTACTTC.

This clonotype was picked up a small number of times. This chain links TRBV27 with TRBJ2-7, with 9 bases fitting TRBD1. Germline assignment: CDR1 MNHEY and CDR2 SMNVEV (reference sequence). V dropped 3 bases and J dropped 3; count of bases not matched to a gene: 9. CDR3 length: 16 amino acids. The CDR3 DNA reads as TGTGCCAGCAGTTTCTTGGGGACAGGGCTTTTCTACGAGCAGTACTTC. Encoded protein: CASSFLGTGLFYEQYF.

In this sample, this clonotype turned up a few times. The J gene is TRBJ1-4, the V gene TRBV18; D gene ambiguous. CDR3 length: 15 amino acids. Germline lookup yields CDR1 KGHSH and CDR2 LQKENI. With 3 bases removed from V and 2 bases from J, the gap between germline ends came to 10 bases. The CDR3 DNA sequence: TGTGCCAGCTCACCTGTGGGTACGACTAATGAAAAACTGTTTTTT. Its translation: CASSPVGTTNEKLFF.

In DNA, the CDR3 is TGCAGTGCGACTAGCGGGGGGACCACCTACAATGAGCAGTACTTC. As protein: CSATSGGTTYNEQYF. V gene TRBV20-1 combines with J gene TRBJ2-1, with 13 bases lining up with TRBD2. The last part of the DNA fits TRBJ2-7 better; the J call may be wrong. The CDR3 is made up of 15 amino acids. Germline-derived CDR1 and CDR2 are DFQATT and SNEGSKA (reference sequence).